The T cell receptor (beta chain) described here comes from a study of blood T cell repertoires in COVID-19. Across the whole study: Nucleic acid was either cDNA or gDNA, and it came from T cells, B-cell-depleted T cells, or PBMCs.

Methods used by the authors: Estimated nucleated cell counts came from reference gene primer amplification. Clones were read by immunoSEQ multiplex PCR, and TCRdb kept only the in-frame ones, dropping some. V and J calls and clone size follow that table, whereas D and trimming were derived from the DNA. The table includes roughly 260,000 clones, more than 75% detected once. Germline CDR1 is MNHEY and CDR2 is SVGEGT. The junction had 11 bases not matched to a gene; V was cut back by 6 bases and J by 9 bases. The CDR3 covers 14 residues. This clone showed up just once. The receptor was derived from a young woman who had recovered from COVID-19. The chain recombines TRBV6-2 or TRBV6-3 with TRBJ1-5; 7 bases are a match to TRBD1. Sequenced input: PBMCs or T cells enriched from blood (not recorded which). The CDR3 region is CASSSDRDARPQHF. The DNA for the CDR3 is TGTGCCAGCAGCTCAGACAGGGACGCTCGGCCCCAGCATTTT.